This is a list of T cell receptor beta chains from one sample in a study of cytomegalovirus exposure and HLA in healthy donors. Clones were sequenced by immunoSEQ multiplex PCR, and TCRdb holds only the in-frame ones, with some missing. The data contain under 200,000 clones, 60% to 85% of them singletons. Sequenced: PBMCs. The origin of the receptors is a woman aged 40 to 50 in good health and CMV-seropositive. Both conserved end residues are part of each CDR3. D genes are given only for firm matches. Only some rows state a clone size, as once, few, many or a class for expanded clones.

TRBD1 | 12 | TRBJ2-7 | . | TRBV6-1 | TGTGCCAGTGGGGGACAGGGGGACGAGCAGTACTTC | CASGGQGDEQYF
. | 12 | TRBJ1-4 | . | TRBV29-1 | TGCAGCGTTCGGACTGCGTATGAAAAACTGTTTTTT | CSVRTAYEKLFF
TRBD1 | 15 | TRBJ1-4 | . | TRBV19 | TGTGCCAGTAGTATCTCCGGGACAGCTAATGAAAAACTGTTTTTT | CASSISGTANEKLFF
. | 11 | TRBJ2-5 | . | TRBV28 | TGTGCCAGCAGTTTATCGGAGACCCAGTACTTC | CASSLSETQYF
TRBD1 | 11 | TRBJ2-5 | . | TRBV20-1 | TGCGGGGGACAGTTCCAAGAGACCCAGTACTTC | CGGQFQETQYF
. | 13 | TRBJ1-2 | few | TRBV27 | TGTGCCAGCAGTCGTCGAGCTAACTATGGCTACACCTTC | CASSRRANYGYTF
. | 15 | TRBJ1-5 | . | TRBV28 | TGTGCCAGCAGTTTATTCGGGGGTGAGGTGGAGCCCCAGCATTTT | CASSLFGGEVEPQHF
TRBD1 | 15 | TRBJ1-6 | . | TRBV5-5 | TGTGCCAGCAGCTCCTGGGACAGGGGTGGCTCACCCCTCCACTTT | CASSSWDRGGSPLHF
. | 19 | TRBJ2-1 | . | TRBV10-3 | TGTGCCATCAGTGAGTCGCTAACTAGCAAACGGAGCTCCTACAATGAGCAGTTCTTC | CAISESLTSKRSSYNEQFF
TRBD1 | 15 | TRBJ1-1 | . | TRBV5-1 | TGCGCCAGCAGCTTATTAGGGGGCGCTGGCACTGAAGCTTTCTTT | CASSLLGGAGTEAFF
. | 18 | TRBJ1-2 | . | TRBV30 | TGTGCCTGGAGTATCGCCCAATCCGGCGTCAGGGCTAACTATGGCTACACCTTC | CAWSIAQSGVRANYGYTF
TRBD1 | 16 | TRBJ1-2 | . | TRBV7-3 | TGTGCCAGCAGTAGTTCCCTCCTCGGGACAGGGGGGGATATCGTCTTC | CASSSSLLGTGGDIVF
. | 13 | TRBJ1-2 | once | TRBV6-6 | TGTGCCAGCAGTCCCGGACAGAGCTATGGCTACACCTTC | CASSPGQSYGYTF
TRBD1 | 16 | TRBJ1-1 | . | TRBV18 | TGTGCCAGCTCACCGTGGGACAGGGGGGGGATGACTGAAGCTTTCTTT | CASSPWDRGGMTEAFF
TRBD1 | 15 | TRBJ1-2 | . | TRBV11-2 | TGTGCCAGCAGCCCCTCTTCGACAGGGGCTATTGGCTACACCTTC | CASSPSSTGAIGYTF
TRBD1 | 17 | TRBJ2-3 | . | TRBV5-1 | TGCGCCAGCAGCTTGGCCGCCTCAGGGGGATACACAGATACGCAGTATTTT | CASSLAASGGYTDTQYF
TRBD2 | 19 | TRBJ2-1 | . | TRBV19 | TGTGCCAGTAGTATGTTGAGAGGACTAGCGGGGGCGTCTTACAATGAGCAGTTCTTC | CASSMLRGLAGASYNEQFF
. | 14 | TRBJ1-1 | . | TRBV11-2 | TGTGCCAGCAGCCCAGGGGACGCGAACACTGAAGCTTTCTTT | CASSPGDANTEAFF